The clone carrying this T cell receptor (beta chain) was seen a few times. This specimen comes from a study of T-cell reconstitution after alpha-beta-depleted transplantation in children. The TCRbeta library was prepared with unique molecular identifiers. TCRdb reprocessed the PCR reads with MiXCR, giving one entry per CDR3 protein. The sample lists 350,000 to 400,000 distinct CDR3 sequences, roughly 22% seen once, with 3.8% in the top ten. The receptor was isolated from a human donor who donated a stem cell graft to a child with acute myeloid leukemia. The specimen comprised PBMCs from the stem cell graft donor, sampled from the stem cell graft.

The DNA for the CDR3 is TGTGCCAGCAGCGTAACTAGCGGGAGTTTGGAGACCCAGTACTTC. Amino acids: CASSVTSGSLETQYF. This rearrangement joins TRBV9 to TRBJ2-5, with 11 bases fitting TRBD2. The CDR3 length is 15 residues. The V gene end was trimmed by 1 base and the J gene end by 5 bases; junction bases not matched to a gene: 4. Germline V gives CDR1 SGDLS, CDR2 YYNGEE.